Below, 24 T cell receptor beta chains from the same sample are listed, as sequenced in a study of blood T cell repertoires in COVID-19. Only in-frame clones appear in the TCRdb table, and some are missing; sequencing was by immunoSEQ multiplex PCR. The sample contains fewer than 200,000 clones, roughly nine tenths of which appear only once. Sequenced material: peripheral blood. These receptor sequences come from a man aged 18 to 29 who had recovered from COVID-19.

This clone has only one observation. This sequence joins TRBV3-1 (or the pseudogene TRBV3-2) and TRBJ2-7, with D possibly matching TRBD1 (6 bases). CDR3 length: 15 residues. V was cut by 4 bases and J by 6 bases, with 19 bases left in between. The V gene's germline CDR1 is LGHDT and CDR2 YNNKEL (reference sequence). The CDR3, as DNA: TGTGCCAGCAGCCCGGGACAATCGGGCGGACTCGAGCAGTACTTC. Its protein is CASSPGQSGGLEQYF.

The V gene is TRBV27, the J gene TRBJ1-1; D might be TRBD1 (6 bases). Germline CDR1 MNHEY, CDR2 SMNVEV (reference sequence). V was shortened by 4 bases and J by 5 bases, with 17 bases between the two germline ends. The CDR3 totals 15 residues. The chain's CDR3 is CASSSPGQLVTEAFF. Here the CDR3 DNA reads TGTGCCAGCAGTTCCCCAGGACAGTTGGTTACTGAAGCTTTCTTT.

As for this clone: Other nucleotide sequences in the sample specify the same CDR3. This chain links TRBV9 with TRBJ2-3, with 9 bases matching TRBD1. J gave up 8 bases and V 0 bases, and 4 bases lay outside the gene matches. Germline-derived CDR1 and CDR2 are SGDLS and YYNGEE. The CDR3 has 14 amino acids. CDR3 bases: TGTGCCAGCAGCGTAGGACAGGGGGTGGGTACGCAGTATTTT. Translating it yields CASSVGQGVGTQYF. The full variable domain, rest sourced from reference TRBV9 and TRBJ2-3, is DSGVTQTPKHLITATGQRVTLRCSPRSGDLSVYWYQQSLDQGLQFLIQYYNGEERAKGNILERFSAQQFPDLHSELNLSSLELGDSALYFCASSVGQGVGTQYFGPGTRLTVL.

This chain links TRBV6-5 with TRBJ1-2; perhaps TRBD1 as D (5 bases). V was pared by 2 bases and J by 7 bases, with 11 bases between. Looked up from germline, CDR1 is MNHEY and CDR2 is SVGAGI. This CDR3 has 13 residues. The CDR3 DNA reads TGTGCCAGCAGTTACGGGGGGTCAGGTGGCTACACCTTC. Amino acid sequence: CASSYGGSGGYTF.

The chain links TRBV12-3 or TRBV12-4 to TRBJ2-3; no definite D call. The length of the CDR3 is 11 residues. Trimming left V 3 bases short and J 4 bases short, with 2 bases between. The CDR3, as DNA: TGTGCCAGCAGTTTCTCAGATACGCAGTATTTT. Translating gives CASSFSDTQYF.

V gene TRBV19 combines with J gene TRBJ1-2; 10 nucleotides line up with TRBD1. CDR1 is LNHDA, CDR2 SQIVND, per germline (reference sequence). This CDR3 comprises 14 residues. The junction had 6 bases not matched to a gene; V was cut back by 7 bases and J by 4 bases. The CDR3 DNA reads as TGTGCCAGTACGGGGGGACAGGGGTCCTATGGCTACACCTTC. It yields the protein CASTGGQGSYGYTF.

CDR3 in amino acids: CASSAPGAGANVLTF. In nucleotides, the CDR3 is TGCGCCAGCAGCGCCCCGGGGGCTGGGGCCAACGTCCTGACTTTC. This chain links TRBV4-1 with TRBJ2-6; a weak D match, TRBD2 (6 bases). CDR3 length: 15 amino acids. Germline CDR1 reads MGHRA; CDR2 reads YSYEKL. Trimming cost V 5 bases and J 2 bases, with 10 bases left between them.

The chain carries TRBV19 and TRBJ2-7, with 8 bases fitting TRBD1. Germline V gene data show CDR1 as LNHDA and CDR2 as SQIVND (reference sequence). This CDR3 comprises 15 residues. V shed 3 bases and J 2 bases; nucleotides not matched to a gene: 6. DNA of the CDR3: TGTGCCAGTAGTATGGGACAGGTAAAGCCCTACGAGCAGTACTTC. Protein product: CASSMGQVKPYEQYF.

This chain connects TRBV7-9 to TRBJ1-1, with 9 positions matching TRBD1. The V gene's germline CDR1 is SEHNR and CDR2 FQNEAQ (reference sequence). This CDR3 region has 14 residues. Losses at the gene ends were 4 bases for V and 5 bases for J; bases not matched to a gene: 5. The CDR3 nucleotides read TGTGCCAGCAGCTCAGGACAGGGGAGAACTGAAGCTTTCTTT. Protein product: CASSSGQGRTEAFF.

The chain joins TRBV9 to TRBJ2-1, with a tentative D call TRBD1 (6 bases). CDR3 length: 15 residues. Per germline, CDR1 SGDLS and CDR2 YYNGEE. V lost 3 bases, J lost 0 bases, and 10 bases lay in between. The DNA of the CDR3 is TGTGCCAGCAGCGAGACAGGTAGCTCCTACAATGAGCAGTTCTTC. This gives the protein CASSETGSSYNEQFF.

The chain couples TRBV4-2 to TRBJ2-7; 12 bases line up with TRBD2. The V gene's germline CDR1 is LGHNA and CDR2 YNFKEQ. V shed 2 bases and J 4 bases; nucleotides not matched to a gene: 9. The CDR3 loop spans 17 amino acids. The CDR3 nucleotides are TGTGCCAGCAGCCAATTACCCCGGACTAGCGGGATGTACGAGCAGTACTTC. Residues: CASSQLPRTSGMYEQYF.

This clone was seen a few times. V is TRBV6-5 and J is TRBJ1-1, with 7 positions matching TRBD1. Germline CDR1 MNHEY, CDR2 SVGAGI. There are 14 residues in the CDR3. V shed 1 base and J 9 bases; nucleotides not matched to a gene: 8. The CDR3, as DNA: TGTGCCAGCAGTTACTTTGAATCGGGACAGAAAGCTTTCTTT. As protein: CASSYFESGQKAFF.

This clone was found a few times. Other DNA variants within this sample encode the same CDR3. V usage is TRBV5-4 and J usage is TRBJ2-7; no reliable D call. This CDR3 spans 14 amino acids. Trimming removed 0 bases at V and 2 bases at J, with 9 bases between. From germline, CDR1 is SGHNT and CDR2 YYREEE (reference sequence). CDR3 amino acids: CASSLGRSTYEQYF. The DNA of the CDR3 is TGTGCCAGCAGCTTGGGCAGGTCAACCTACGAGCAGTACTTC.

The chain carries TRBV11-2 and TRBJ2-7; D is possibly TRBD2 (6 bases). CDR3 size: 15 residues. V was shortened by 2 bases and J by 2 bases, with 13 bases between the two germline ends. Looked up from germline, CDR1 is SGHAT and CDR2 is FQNNGV. The CDR3, as DNA: TGTGCCAGCAGCTTACGGCGGGGTCGAACCTACGAGCAGTACTTC. The encoded protein is CASSLRRGRTYEQYF.

The DNA for the CDR3 is TGTGCCAGCAGCTTACTTTATGGTCGGGTTGAGGATGGCTACACCTTC. This gives the protein CASSLLYGRVEDGYTF. J is TRBJ1-2 and V is TRBV7-8; D remains unclear. Germline CDR1 is SGHVS and CDR2 is FQNEAQ. This CDR3 is 16 amino acids long. The V end was cut by 2 bases, the J end by 6 bases, with 19 bases between. The full variable domain, in which reference TRBV7-8 and TRBJ1-2 provide the parts outside the CDR3, is GAGVSQSPRYKVAKRGQDVALRCDPISGHVSLFWYQQALGQGPEFLTYFQNEAQLDKSGLPSDRFFAERPEGSVSTLKIQRTQQEDSAVYLCASSLLYGRVEDGYTFGSGTRLTVV.

The gene calls are TRBV3-1 (or the pseudogene TRBV3-2) and TRBJ1-1; 9 nucleotides line up with TRBD1. Germline V gene data show CDR1 as LGHDT and CDR2 as YNNKEL (reference sequence). This CDR3 is built from 16 residues. V shed 4 bases and J 0 bases; nucleotides not matched to a gene: 6. CDR3 nucleotides: TGTGCCAGCAGCCCGGGACAGGGAGTCATGAACACTGAAGCTTTCTTT. Translating gives CASSPGQGVMNTEAFF.

The chain links TRBV21-1 to TRBJ2-3; TRBD2 is the table's D call, not checked against the DNA. TRBV21-1 is reported as a pseudogene. This CDR3 comprises 17 residues. The CDR3 region is CASSKGGAEWGTDTQYF. In DNA, the CDR3 is TGTGCCAGCAGCAAAGGTGGCGCGGAATGGGGCACAGATACGCAGTATTTT.

The gene calls are TRBV10-3 and TRBJ2-5, with a possible D match to TRBD1 (6 bases). The CDR3 has 13 amino acids. V shed 4 bases and J shed 1 base, with 7 bases lying between them. CDR1 and CDR2 from the germline V gene are ENHRY and SYGVKD. The CDR3 DNA reads as TGTGCCATCAGTGGACAGGTCCAAGAGACCCAGTACTTC. This gives the protein CAISGQVQETQYF.

The chain links TRBV6-5 to TRBJ1-2; no definite D call. Germline values: CDR1 MNHEY, CDR2 SVGAGI. This CDR3 has 13 residues. Trimming pared 2 bases from V and 8 bases from J, leaving 12 bases between. DNA of the CDR3: TGTGCCAGCAGTTACGAACGGGGTTGGGGCTACACCTTC. This codes for CASSYERGWGYTF.

The chain recombines TRBV5-4 with TRBJ2-7, with a weak D call TRBD1 (6 bases). The V end lost 1 base, the J end lost 2 bases, and 10 bases lay between the germline ends. Per germline, CDR1 SGHNT and CDR2 YYREEE (reference sequence). The length of the CDR3 is 14 residues. Here the CDR3 DNA reads TGTGCCAGCAGCTTGCGGGACAAGACCTACGAGCAGTACTTC. It translates to CASSLRDKTYEQYF.

This chain connects TRBV6-2 or TRBV6-3 to TRBJ1-2; tentatively, D is TRBD1 (6 bases). Germline lookup yields CDR1 MNHEY and CDR2 SVGEGT. The CDR3 covers 13 residues. Trimming stripped 6 bases from V and 4 bases from J, with 12 bases between. CDR3: CASSPQDSYGYTF. CDR3 in DNA: TGTGCCAGCAGCCCCCAGGACAGCTATGGCTACACCTTC.

The chain uses TRBV30 and TRBJ1-1; D is perhaps TRBD1 (5 bases). V lost 0 bases to trimming and J lost 11 bases, with 16 bases between them. Germline V gene data show CDR1 as GTSNPN and CDR2 as SVGIG (reference sequence). The length of the CDR3 is 13 residues. DNA for the CDR3: TGTGCCTGGAGTGTTGCGGGACTCACTAGGGCTTTCTTT. It translates to CAWSVAGLTRAFF.

A remark on this clone: Other nucleotide sequences in the sample specify the same CDR3. The CDR3 loop reads CASSVGGYGQPQHF. DNA for the CDR3: TGTGCCAGCAGCGTTGGGGGGTACGGTCAGCCCCAGCATTTT. V is TRBV9 and J is TRBJ1-5, with D possibly matching TRBD1 (5 bases). Germline CDR1 and CDR2: SGDLS and YYNGEE. CDR3 length: 14 amino acids. Deletions cut 2 bases from V and 6 bases from J, with 12 bases between.

This chain uses TRBV4-1 with TRBJ1-5; TRBD1 matches 9 bases. The CDR3 is 14 amino acids. CDR1 is MGHRA and CDR2 is YSYEKL in the germline V gene. After removal of 4 bases from V and 5 bases from J, the junction contained 3 bases not matched to a gene. CDR3 in DNA: TGCGCCAGCAGCCCGGGACAGGGTGATCAGCCCCAGCATTTT. This translates into CASSPGQGDQPQHF.